This TCR beta chain was found in a study of blood T cells in healthy people across ages. General study points: Age advanced and TCR beta diversity per million T cells fell, roughly linearly. Higher diversity and more naive CD4+ cells were features of long-lived donors, compared to aged donors.

Germline V gives CDR1 ENHRY, CDR2 SYGVKD. Trimming took off 8 bases at V and 7 bases at J, with 20 bases between the two ends. CDR3 size: 15 residues. A J-beta primer mix and a sample-barcoded 5' primer were used in a second PCR of about 7 to 11 cycles. TCRdb called the 5' RACE reads again in MiXCR, with one record for every CDR3 protein. This sample carries 1.2 million to 1.5 million distinct CDR3 sequences, approximately 60% of them seen once, and the ten largest clones take roughly 6.3%. For every donor, a draw yielded around 10 milliliters of peripheral blood. Total RNA, at least 6 micrograms per sample, was extracted from PBMCs. Points on this clonotype: Its antigen is as yet unknown.

The sequence came from a man aged 18 to 35 in good health. The V and J genes are TRBV10-3 and TRBJ2-2, with a tentative D call TRBD2 (6 bases). Sequenced: blood. The chain's CDR3 is CAIAGGGIQGGELFF. CDR3 in DNA: TGTGCCATCGCGGGTGGCGGGATACAAGGCGGGGAGCTGTTTTTT.